This T cell receptor (beta chain) was observed in a study of blood T cell repertoires in COVID-19. The CDR3 is 14 residues long. TCRdb's table, derived via immunoSEQ multiplex PCR, lists solely in-frame clones and lacks some. The sample comprises approximately 160,000 clones, approximately 95% of which are singletons, and roughly 2% rests with the top ten. V gene TRBV12-2 combines with J gene TRBJ1-1; the listed D gene, TRBD1, was not tested against the DNA. TRBV12-2 is a recognized pseudogene. The receptor was derived from a woman in her sixties or seventies with COVID-19, enrolled during active disease. The sequenced material came from peripheral blood. The CDR3 DNA reads as TGTGCAAGTCGCCCTCAAGGGGAGAACACTGAAGCTTTCTTT. This codes for CASRPQGENTEAFF.